This T cell receptor (beta chain) was sequenced in a study of CD8+ T cells in alopecia areata. Study background: Those treated were given oral tofacitinib at 5 to 10 mg twice daily.

The V gene's germline CDR1 is MGHDK and CDR2 SYGVNS. This CDR3 contains 16 residues. With V trimmed by 0 bases and J by 5 bases, 4 bases remained unmatched. RNA extraction and reverse transcription yielded cDNA as sequencing template. TCRdb keeps only in-frame clones here, not all; method: immunoSEQ multiplex PCR. The repertoire holds approximately 180,000 clones, 59% seen once, with approximately 15% in the top ten. Lesional scalp tissue (obtained by punch biopsy) and peripheral blood were collected from alopecia areata patients. This receptor was identified in a human donor with alopecia areata. J is TRBJ1-5 and V is TRBV25-1; 10 nucleotides line up with TRBD1. Sequencing was performed on CD4+ T cells sorted from blood, taken at week 0. The DNA of the CDR3 is TGTGCCAGCAGTGAATATGGGGGGACAGGGGATCAGCCCCAGCATTTT. Amino acid sequence: CASSEYGGTGDQPQHF.